Given below is one T cell receptor beta chain in context. Its specificity is unknown. No DNA is given; TCRdb re-called the 5' RACE reads and lists each CDR3 protein once. This repertoire comprises 300,000 to 400,000 distinct CDR3 sequences; its ten largest clones make up approximately 2%. This sample is part of a study of monozygotic twins with inflammatory bowel disease. Study-wide points: Twins classed as concordant or discordant showed no difference in repertoire similarity, possibly from limited power. The existence of one strong signal or clonotype linked to IBD lacked support. The inverse Simpson measure of TCRbeta diversity was lower in IBD patients than in healthy co-twins.

The CDR3 has 12 residues. Germline V CDR1 and CDR2: DFQATT, SNEGSKA (reference sequence). The chain uses TRBV20-1 and TRBJ2-7; the D call of TRBD2 rests on TCRdb alone, since no DNA is present to check it. Sequencing was performed on blood. This clonotype was sampled from a human donor with ulcerative colitis or Crohn's disease, or a healthy co-twin of an affected twin (not recorded which). CDR3 residues: CSAPPEAYEQYF.